These 20 T cell receptor beta chains share one sample of origin, sequenced in a study of T cells after yellow fever vaccination. TCRdb fed the 5' RACE reads into MiXCR, producing one record per CDR3 protein. Seen here are about 58,000 distinct CDR3 sequences, around 7% observed once, and the top ten hold around two fifths. Source: CD8+ T cells sorted from PBMCs, taken on the day of the first yellow fever vaccination. These receptors were taken from a man between 18 and 29 years old who received the YFV17D yellow fever vaccine.

This clonotype has a count of ten or more. The rearrangement links TRBV10-3 to TRBJ2-3; D gene unclear. Germline V gene sequence: CDR1 ENHRY, CDR2 SYGVKD. The CDR3 is 19 residues long. Deletions cut 1 base from V and 7 bases from J, with 27 bases between. This CDR3 is CAISEFSSKVFGPQHTQYF. The CDR3 DNA reads as TGTGCCATCAGTGAGTTCTCTTCTAAGGTCTTCGGTCCGCAGCATACGCAGTATTTT.

This clonotype was seen ten or more times. The rearrangement links TRBV12-3 or TRBV12-4 to TRBJ2-3; D possibly corresponds to TRBD2 (5 bases). V lost 7 bases, J lost 2 bases, and 13 bases lay in between. CDR3 length: 14 residues. Here the CDR3 DNA reads TGTGCCAGCACCCCAACGGGATTCACAGATACGCAGTATTTT. Protein sequence: CASTPTGFTDTQYF.

This clonotype was counted at least ten times. The V call is TRBV7-9, the J call TRBJ2-3; 7 bases are a match to TRBD1. Losses at the gene ends were 5 bases for V and 7 bases for J; bases not matched to a gene: 15. Germline values: CDR1 SEHNR, CDR2 FQNEAQ (reference sequence). This CDR3 has 16 residues. The CDR3 protein is CASSPRDSPTGYTQYF. As DNA, the CDR3 is TGTGCCAGCAGCCCACGGGACAGCCCCACTGGGTATACGCAGTATTTT.

The CDR3: CASIRAGRKLWHYEQYV. CDR3 nucleotides: TGTGCCAGCATACGGGCAGGGCGTAAACTATGGCACTACGAGCAGTACGTC. The rearrangement uses TRBV9 and TRBJ2-7, with D possibly TRBD1 on 5 matching bases. The V end lost 6 bases, the J end lost 3 bases, and 25 bases lay between the germline ends. The germline gives CDR1 SGDLS, CDR2 YYNGEE. This CDR3 is 17 amino acids long.

This clonotype occurred a few times. V usage is TRBV9 and J usage is TRBJ2-5, with 8 bases lining up with TRBD1. This CDR3 has 13 amino acids. With 3 bases clipped from V and 5 bases from J, the junction kept 3 bases outside the gene matches. CDR1 is SGDLS and CDR2 is YYNGEE in the germline V gene. Written as DNA, the CDR3 is TGTGCCAGCAGCGGACAGGGGAGGGAGACCCAGTACTTC. Translated, it gives CASSGQGRETQYF.

This clonotype was counted only a few times. This chain links TRBV27 with TRBJ2-2; no clear D. The CDR3 spans 13 residues. The V end was cut by 4 bases, the J end by 6 bases, with 9 bases between. Germline V lookup: CDR1 MNHEY, CDR2 SMNVEV (reference sequence). CDR3 bases: TGTGCCAGCAGTTCTTTCGGTCCCGGGGAGCTGTTTTTT. It encodes CASSSFGPGELFF.

This clonotype was picked up many times. This chain links TRBV7-2 with TRBJ2-1; D possibly matches TRBD1 or TRBD2 (5 bases each). Germline loops: CDR1 SGHTA, CDR2 FQGNSA. V dropped 2 bases and J dropped 1 base, with 9 bases sitting between them. This CDR3 spans 15 amino acids. In DNA, the CDR3 is TGTGCCAGCAGCTTACGAGGGGATTCCTACAATGAGCAGTTCTTC. It codes for CASSLRGDSYNEQFF.

This clonotype was seen at least ten times. The chain employs TRBV4-1 and TRBJ2-1, with D possibly TRBD1 on 6 matching bases. V was shortened by 2 bases and J by 8 bases, with 10 bases between the two germline ends. The CDR3 totals 13 residues. Germline CDR1 and CDR2: MGHRA and YSYEKL. The chain's CDR3 is CASSQPGVDEQFF. CDR3 bases: TGCGCCAGCAGCCAACCAGGGGTGGATGAGCAGTTCTTC.

The sample holds many counts of this clonotype. The chain links TRBV6-2 or TRBV6-3 to TRBJ1-2; 9 bases are shared with TRBD1. There are 18 residues in the CDR3. Germline loops: CDR1 MNHEY, CDR2 SVGEGT. Trimming took 6 bases from V and 6 from J; bases not matched to a gene: 20. The CDR3 here is CASSYLRTVGTGRNGYTF. The CDR3 bases are TGTGCCAGCAGCTATCTACGGACGGTAGGGACAGGGAGAAATGGCTACACCTTC.

This clonotype has more than one count but fewer than ten. The chain combines TRBV12-3 or TRBV12-4 with TRBJ2-2; TRBD2 aligns across 9 bases. CDR3 size: 16 residues. Trimming removed 6 bases from V and 7 bases from J; junction bases left unmatched: 12. The CDR3 sequence is CASSPIAGVNDGELFF. The CDR3 DNA reads TGTGCCAGCAGCCCAATAGCGGGGGTGAACGACGGGGAGCTGTTTTTT.

This clonotype was seen a handful of times. The chain's CDR3 is CASSSQDRVETDTQYF. CDR3 coding DNA: TGTGCCAGCAGCTCACAAGACAGGGTTGAGACAGATACGCAGTATTTT. This chain links TRBV7-9 with TRBJ2-3; TRBD1 agrees at 7 bases. Germline lookup yields CDR1 SEHNR and CDR2 FQNEAQ (reference sequence). CDR3 length equals 16 residues. Unmatched junction bases numbered 10, after V lost 4 bases and J lost 3 bases.

The genes are TRBV7-6 and TRBJ2-7; D is unresolved. The CDR3 is 13 amino acids. Germline V gene sequence: CDR1 SGHVS, CDR2 FNYEAQ. V lost 1 base and J lost 2, with 6 bases in between. CDR3 loop: CASSLGVAYEQYF. The CDR3 region has the DNA TGTGCCAGCAGCTTAGGGGTTGCCTACGAGCAGTACTTC. Full variable domain (remainder filled in from reference TRBV7-6 and TRBJ2-7): GAGVSQSPRYKVTKRGQDVALRCDPISGHVSLYWYRQALGQGPEFLTYFNYEAQQDKSGLPNDRFSAERPEGSISTLTIQRTEQRDSAMYRCASSLGVAYEQYFGPGTRLTVT.

On this clonotype itself: A clone one base away is much larger, so this may be a read error. This rearrangement joins TRBV24-1 to TRBJ2-3, with D unresolved. The length of the CDR3 is 14 residues. Germline assignment: CDR1 KGHDR and CDR2 SFDVKD. CDR3 residues: CATGDLQSPDTQYF. DNA for the CDR3: TGTGCCACCGGTGATTTGCAAAGTCCAGATACGCAGTATTTT.

In this sample, this clonotype turned up many times. The V call is TRBV4-1, the J call TRBJ2-7; 9 nucleotides align to TRBD1. The CDR3 contains 17 residues. Per the germline V gene, CDR1 is MGHRA and CDR2 is YSYEKL. V gave up 4 bases and J gave up 4 bases; unmatched junction bases: 14. Written as DNA, the CDR3 is TGCGCCAGCAGCCGAGATCTTAACAGGGGGCCACCGTACGAGCAGTACTTC. This translates into CASSRDLNRGPPYEQYF.

This clonotype was recorded many times. V is TRBV5-1 and J is TRBJ2-3; D is possibly TRBD1 (6 bases). CDR1 and CDR2 from the germline V gene are SGHRS and YFSETQ. The CDR3 has 15 residues. Trimming removed 3 bases at V and 0 bases at J, with 11 bases between. In DNA, the CDR3 is TGCGCCAGCAGCTCCCGGGACATTAGCACAGATACGCAGTATTTT. It is translated as CASSSRDISTDTQYF.

This clonotype was picked up many times. The V and J genes are TRBV7-3 and TRBJ2-5, with 12 bases identical to TRBD2. This CDR3 contains 15 residues. Per the germline V gene, CDR1 is SGHTA and CDR2 is FQGTGA. J was trimmed by 4 bases and V by 5 bases; bases with no gene match: 5. Here the CDR3 reads CASSPSGGAAETQYF. The CDR3 coding sequence is TGTGCCAGCAGCCCTAGCGGGGGGGCCGCAGAGACCCAGTACTTC.

Comment on this clonotype: This may be a read error, as it is one base from a much larger clone. This chain joins TRBV15 and TRBJ2-1, with a weak D call TRBD2 (5 bases). The CDR3 length is 14 residues. Germline V lookup: CDR1 LNHNV, CDR2 YYDKDF (reference sequence). DNA for the CDR3: TGTGCCACCAGGGGCCGGGGAAGCTACAATGAGCAGCTCTTC. Amino acid sequence: CATRGRGSYNEQLF.

This clonotype occurred a few times. V usage is TRBV5-5 and J usage is TRBJ1-1; D may be TRBD1 (6 bases). This CDR3 has 17 residues. Trimming stripped 2 bases from V and 0 bases from J, with 17 bases between. Germline V gene lookup returns CDR1 SGHKS and CDR2 YYEKEE (reference sequence). This CDR3 is CASSLGRRGDLNTEAFF. The CDR3 DNA reads TGTGCCAGCAGCTTAGGACGTAGGGGGGACCTGAACACTGAAGCTTTCTTT. Variable domain in full (rest from reference TRBV5-5 and TRBJ1-1): DAGVTQSPTHLIKTRGQQVTLRCSPISGHKSVSWYQQVLGQGPQFIFQYYEKEERGRGNFPDRFSARQFPNYSSELNVNALLLGDSALYLCASSLGRRGDLNTEAFFGQGTRLTVV.

Comments on this clonotype: A much larger clonotype is one base distant, so this may be a read error. CDR3 bases: TGTGCCAGCTGCCCCAACCGGGGCGGCGCGAACACCGGGGAGCTGTTTTTT. It translates to CASCPNRGGANTGELFF. V usage is TRBV7-6 and J usage is TRBJ2-2; D possibly uses TRBD1 or TRBD2 (5 bases each). Germline lookup yields CDR1 SGHVS and CDR2 FNYEAQ. The length of the CDR3 is 17 residues. V dropped 8 bases and J dropped 0 bases, with 19 bases sitting between them.

There are many counts of this clonotype. V gene TRBV15 combines with J gene TRBJ2-2, with no clear D. V gave up 4 bases and J gave up 0 bases, with 6 bases separating them. The germline V gene encodes CDR1 LNHNV and CDR2 YYDKDF (reference sequence). This CDR3 has 14 residues. As DNA, the CDR3 is TGTGCCACCAGCAAGCAGGCGAACACCGGGGAGCTGTTTTTT. Its translation: CATSKQANTGELFF.